Below, 23 T cell receptor beta chains from the same sample are listed, as sequenced in a study of blood T cell repertoires in COVID-19. Profiled with immunoSEQ multiplex PCR; TCRdb holds only in-frame clones, not every one. The sample includes roughly 45,000 clones, over 80% of them seen just once. Sequenced: peripheral blood. The receptor source for this set is a human donor in a cohort sampled during active COVID-19.

V usage is TRBV6-2 or TRBV6-3 and J usage is TRBJ1-5; a possible D gene is TRBD1 (6 bases). The CDR3 spans 15 residues. Trimming cost V 5 bases and J 6 bases, with 17 bases left between them. Per the germline V gene, CDR1 is MNHEY and CDR2 is SVGEGT. CDR3 residues: CASSDGAGTPQPQHF. The CDR3 nucleotides read TGTGCCAGCAGTGACGGGGCCGGGACACCTCAGCCCCAGCATTTT.

V usage is TRBV27 and J usage is TRBJ1-2, with D perhaps TRBD1 (5 bases). The CDR3 is made up of 15 amino acids. V was clipped by 5 bases and J by 7 bases, with 20 bases between them. Germline CDR1 is MNHEY and CDR2 is SMNVEV (reference sequence). The CDR3 sequence is CASSPSTADWVGYTF. The DNA of the CDR3 is TGTGCCAGCAGTCCTTCGACAGCAGATTGGGTTGGCTACACCTTC.

As to this clone: Other DNA sequences in the sample encode the same CDR3. The rearrangement joins TRBV7-2 to TRBJ2-7, with TRBD1 identical over 12 bases. The CDR3 runs 15 residues. Unmatched junction bases numbered 3, after V lost 4 bases and J lost 2 bases. Germline CDR1 reads SGHTA; CDR2 reads FQGNSA. CDR3 in DNA: TGTGCCAGCAGCTGGGGACAGGGGGCCGCCTACGAGCAGTACTTC. This encodes CASSWGQGAAYEQYF.

The genes are TRBV5-1 and TRBJ2-1; 9 bases fit TRBD2. Germline CDR1 and CDR2: SGHRS and YFSETQ. The CDR3 sequence is 14 residues long. V was pared by 4 bases and J by 5 bases, with 4 bases of the junction left unmatched. This CDR3 is CASSRLAGHNEQFF. CDR3 coding DNA: TGCGCCAGCAGCAGGCTAGCGGGGCACAATGAGCAGTTCTTC.

This rearrangement joins TRBV6-1 to TRBJ1-2; D perhaps matches TRBD1 (5 bases). Trimming pared 0 bases from V and 10 bases from J, leaving 15 bases between. There are 14 residues in the CDR3. CDR1 is MNHNS, CDR2 SASEGT, per germline. CDR3 in DNA: TGTGCCAGCAGTGAAGCGAATATAAGGGGATTCTACACCTTC. It codes for CASSEANIRGFYTF.

This chain joins TRBV10-2 and TRBJ2-3; 11 positions match TRBD1. Germline assignment: CDR1 WSHSY and CDR2 SAAADI. There are 17 residues in the CDR3. V was clipped by 10 bases and J by 2 bases; unmatched bases: 14. The CDR3 spells CATGQGAMAGVTDTQYF. CDR3 DNA: TGCGCCACCGGACAGGGGGCGATGGCGGGGGTCACAGATACGCAGTATTTT.

This clone was recorded a few times. The chain combines TRBV5-1 with TRBJ2-2; possible D gene TRBD1, 5 bases. The germline V gene encodes CDR1 SGHRS and CDR2 YFSETQ. With 0 bases removed from V and 3 bases from J, the gap between germline ends came to 12 bases. The CDR3 runs 16 residues. The CDR3 sequence is CASSLGTQGYTGELFF. CDR3 sequence (DNA): TGCGCCAGCAGCTTGGGAACCCAGGGTTACACCGGGGAGCTGTTTTTT. The complete variable domain, with remaining parts taken from reference TRBV5-1 and TRBJ2-2, reads KAGVTQTPRYLIKTRGQQVTLSCSPISGHRSVSWYQQTPGQGLQFLFEYFSETQRNKGNFPGRFSGRQFSNSRSEMNVSTLELGDSALYLCASSLGTQGYTGELFFGEGSRLTVL.

The chain combines TRBV11-2 with TRBJ2-1, with TRBD2 matching 9 bases. The germline gives CDR1 SGHAT, CDR2 FQNNGV. This CDR3 is built from 16 residues. V was pared by 7 bases and J by 9 bases, with 16 bases of the junction left unmatched. CDR3 sequence reads: CASIPFGAGGLGEQFF. DNA for the CDR3: TGTGCCAGCATCCCATTCGGGGCGGGGGGGCTCGGTGAGCAGTTCTTC.

This clone has more than one count but fewer than ten. The chain carries TRBV27 and TRBJ2-6; no firm D call. There are 13 residues in the CDR3. Trimming took off 3 bases at V and 3 bases at J, with 3 bases between the two ends. Germline V gives CDR1 MNHEY, CDR2 SMNVEV (reference sequence). In DNA form, the CDR3 reads TGTGCCAGCAGTTTCGGTGGGGCCAACGTCCTGACTTTC. Its translation is CASSFGGANVLTF.

The gene calls are TRBV7-7 and TRBJ2-5, with 9 bases identical to TRBD2. This CDR3 region has 16 residues. Germline values: CDR1 SSHAT, CDR2 FNYEAQ (reference sequence). V gave up 6 bases and J gave up 3 bases; unmatched junction bases: 11. CDR3 DNA sequence: TGTGCCAGCAGTACGGGGGTAGCGGGGGTGGAAGAGACCCAGTACTTC. It codes for CASSTGVAGVEETQYF.

The V gene is TRBV7-7, the J gene TRBJ2-5; 7 bases map to TRBD2. This CDR3 is 14 amino acids long. V dropped 1 base and J dropped 7; count of bases not matched to a gene: 6. Germline V gives CDR1 SSHAT, CDR2 FNYEAQ (reference sequence). CDR3 sequence: CASSLGFTGGTQYF. The CDR3 DNA follows: TGTGCCAGCAGCTTAGGCTTCACGGGGGGGACCCAGTACTTC.

The rearrangement links TRBV3-1 (or the pseudogene TRBV3-2) to TRBJ1-1; D may be TRBD1 (5 bases). CDR3 length: 14 residues. V was pared by 4 bases and J by 3 bases, with 12 bases between. Germline V lookup: CDR1 LGHDT, CDR2 YNNKEL (reference sequence). CDR3 in amino acids: CASSRGRGDTEAFF. CDR3 nucleotide sequence: TGTGCCAGCAGCCGCGGGCGGGGGGACACTGAAGCTTTCTTT.

The chain couples TRBV7-2 to TRBJ1-3; unclear D gene. V lost 1 base and J 0 bases, leaving 7 bases between the germline ends. In germline, CDR1 is SGHTA, CDR2 FQGNSA. The CDR3 totals 15 residues. The CDR3 DNA is TGTGCCAGCAGCTTAGAAGCAAGCTCTGGAAACACCATATATTTT. It yields the protein CASSLEASSGNTIYF. The whole variable domain, filled in from reference TRBV7-2 and TRBJ1-3, reads GAGVSQSPSNKVTEKGKDVELRCDPISGHTALYWYRQSLGQGLEFLIYFQGNSAPDKSGLPSDRFSAERTGGSVSTLTIQRTQQEDSAVYLCASSLEASSGNTIYFGEGSWLTVV.

CDR3 DNA: TGTGCCAGCAGCGTAGGAGCGGGGGGCAACGAGCAGTACTTC. Amino acid sequence: CASSVGAGGNEQYF. V and J are TRBV9 and TRBJ2-7, with 9 bases aligning to TRBD2. Germline assignment: CDR1 SGDLS and CDR2 YYNGEE. Trimming at V came to 0 bases and at J to 5 bases, leaving 3 bases not matched to a gene. This CDR3 spans 14 amino acids.

Here the CDR3 DNA reads TGTGCCAGCAGCTTTACAGGGGCCAAACATAATTCACCCCTCCACTTT. This gives the protein CASSFTGAKHNSPLHF. The V call is TRBV7-2, the J call TRBJ1-6; TRBD1 matches 7 bases. Germline V gene data show CDR1 as SGHTA and CDR2 as FQGNSA. The CDR3 extends over 16 amino acids. Germline trimming cut 3 bases from V and 5 bases from J; bases unmatched to any gene: 7. The full variable domain, in which reference TRBV7-2 and TRBJ1-6 provide the parts outside the CDR3, is GAGVSQSPSNKVTEKGKDVELRCDPISGHTALYWYRQSLGQGLEFLIYFQGNSAPDKSGLPSDRFSAERTGGSVSTLTIQRTQQEDSAVYLCASSFTGAKHNSPLHFGNGTRLTVT.

The J gene is TRBJ1-6, the V gene TRBV5-1; no clear D gene. Germline-derived CDR1 and CDR2 are SGHRS and YFSETQ. The CDR3 runs 14 residues. V lost 0 bases and J lost 9, with 10 bases in between. The DNA for the CDR3 is TGCGCCAGCAGCTTGGAGAACGGGGTTTCACCCCTCCACTTT. Its translation: CASSLENGVSPLHF.

J is TRBJ1-4 and V is TRBV30, with TRBD1 matching 11 bases. The germline gives CDR1 GTSNPN, CDR2 SVGIG (reference sequence). The V segment lost 3 bases and the J segment 5 bases; nucleotides outside the gene matches: 5. This CDR3 contains 15 residues. The CDR3 is CAWRAGTGGNEKLFF. In DNA, the CDR3 is TGTGCCTGGAGGGCCGGGACAGGGGGAAATGAAAAACTGTTTTTT.

The chain combines TRBV5-4 with TRBJ2-7; TRBD1 agrees at 7 bases. The trim removed 4 bases at V and 0 bases at J, leaving 4 bases unmatched. CDR3 length: 14 amino acids. Looked up from germline, CDR1 is SGHNT and CDR2 is YYREEE (reference sequence). This chain's CDR3 is CASSHPGGSYEQYF. The DNA for the CDR3 is TGTGCCAGCAGCCACCCAGGGGGCTCCTACGAGCAGTACTTC.

The chain uses TRBV7-9 and TRBJ1-2; maybe TRBD1 (6 bases). Deletions cut 6 bases from V and 7 bases from J, with 21 bases between. CDR3 length equals 15 residues. Germline V gene lookup returns CDR1 SEHNR and CDR2 FQNEAQ (reference sequence). The CDR3 is CASSPKTGALGGYTF. The DNA for the CDR3 is TGTGCCAGCAGTCCAAAGACAGGAGCCCTCGGTGGCTACACCTTC. Together with reference TRBV7-9 and TRBJ1-2, the CDR3 gives the full variable domain: DTGVSQNPRHKITKRGQNVTFRCDPISEHNRLYWYRQTLGQGPEFLTYFQNEAQLEKSRLLSDRFSAERPKGSFSTLEIQRTEQGDSAMYLCASSPKTGALGGYTFGSGTRLTVV.

The chain joins TRBV6-2 or TRBV6-3 to TRBJ1-4; maybe TRBD1 (5 bases). CDR1 and CDR2 (germline): MNHEY, SVGEGT. The CDR3 length is 18 residues. The ends were cut back, 0 bases at V and 3 bases at J, with 17 bases in the middle. CDR3 nucleotides: TGTGCCAGCAGTTACTCGGGGGGACCGGTGGAGGCTAATGAAAAACTGTTTTTT. This sequence encodes CASSYSGGPVEANEKLFF.

The chain is built from TRBV27 and TRBJ1-4; D may be TRBD1 (6 bases). This CDR3 spans 15 amino acids. Trimming took 5 bases from V and 8 from J, leaving 18 bases between them. Germline loops: CDR1 MNHEY, CDR2 SMNVEV (reference sequence). Here the CDR3 reads CASSHLSQGNEKLFF. The DNA for the CDR3 is TGTGCCAGCAGTCACCTTTCCCAGGGGAACGAAAAACTGTTTTTT.

As DNA, the CDR3 is TGCGCCAGCAGCCAAGTAAGAGGGGGCAGGACGGGTTTGGATGGCTACACCTTC. Its protein product is CASSQVRGGRTGLDGYTF. The chain recombines TRBV4-3 with TRBJ1-2, with 7 bases lining up with TRBD1. The CDR3 has 18 amino acids. Germline CDR1 reads LGHNA; CDR2 reads YSLEER. The ends lost 1 base at V and 6 bases at J; junction bases unmatched: 17.

The chain uses TRBV4-2 and TRBJ1-2; D is possibly TRBD1 (6 bases). From germline, CDR1 is LGHNA and CDR2 YNFKEQ. V was clipped by 2 bases and J by 0 bases, with 10 bases between them. This CDR3 has 15 amino acids. CDR3 amino acids: CASSQLGTPNYGYTF. CDR3 DNA: TGTGCCAGCAGCCAACTCGGGACACCTAACTATGGCTACACCTTC.